These 10 T cell receptor beta chains came from one sample sequenced in a study of blood T cell repertoires in COVID-19. Sequencing was performed with immunoSEQ multiplex PCR; in TCRdb, only in-frame clones are kept and a portion is missing. The sample includes approximately 96,000 clones, 70% to 90% of them seen just once. The sequencing sample was made of peripheral blood. These receptors all come from a woman older than 75 with acute or convalescent COVID-19.

The gene calls are TRBV11-2 and TRBJ2-1, with 8 bases aligning to TRBD1. Trimming cost V 3 bases and J 3 bases; bases outside gene matches: 4. The CDR3 runs to 15 residues. The germline V gene encodes CDR1 SGHAT and CDR2 FQNNGV. This CDR3 is CASSFPGTGYNEQFF. Here the CDR3 DNA reads TGTGCCAGCAGCTTTCCCGGGACAGGCTACAATGAGCAGTTCTTC.

This chain links TRBV7-2 with TRBJ1-1, with a possible D match to TRBD1 (6 bases). Trimming removed 4 bases from V and 11 bases from J, with 17 bases in between. CDR3 size: 13 residues. Germline values: CDR1 SGHTA, CDR2 FQGNSA. This CDR3 reads CASSSRQDGDAFF. DNA of the CDR3: TGTGCCAGCAGCTCGCGACAGGACGGGGATGCTTTCTTT.

This chain joins TRBV6-6 and TRBJ1-2; D is perhaps TRBD1 (6 bases). This CDR3 region has 12 residues. The germline V gene has CDR1 MNHNY and CDR2 SVGAGI (reference sequence). Trimming shortened V by 7 bases and J by 4 bases, and 10 bases separated the two germline ends. Here the CDR3 reads CASTQGFYGYTF. The CDR3 DNA sequence: TGTGCCAGCACCCAGGGGTTCTATGGCTACACCTTC.

The chain combines TRBV6-5 with TRBJ1-1; 11 nucleotides align to TRBD1. The CDR3 is 14 amino acids. CDR1 and CDR2 from the germline V gene are MNHEY and SVGAGI. The J segment lost 3 bases and the V segment lost 7 bases, leaving 4 bases of the junction unmatched. DNA of the CDR3: TGTGCCAGCATACAGGACAGGGGGCACACTGAAGCTTTCTTT. It translates to CASIQDRGHTEAFF.

The chain carries TRBV19 and TRBJ1-5, with 10 bases fitting TRBD1. Per the germline V gene, CDR1 is LNHDA and CDR2 is SQIVND (reference sequence). The CDR3 loop spans 15 amino acids. V lost 5 bases, J lost 1 base, and 2 bases stayed unmatched. This CDR3 is CASSRGQGSNQPQHF. In DNA form, the CDR3 reads TGTGCCAGTAGTCGGGGACAGGGGAGCAATCAGCCCCAGCATTTT.

CDR3 amino acids: CSASRGTGPFTEAFF. As DNA, the CDR3 is TGCAGTGCTAGTCGCGGGACAGGGCCCTTCACTGAAGCTTTCTTT. This chain connects TRBV20-1 to TRBJ1-1; 9 bases map to TRBD1. CDR1 DFQATT and CDR2 SNEGSKA come from the germline V gene (reference sequence). The CDR3 runs to 15 residues. Trimming removed 3 bases from V and 4 bases from J; junction bases left unmatched: 9.

This clone is a singleton in its sample. The genes are TRBV7-9 and TRBJ1-4; D not certain. Between the trimmed V and J ends, which lost 4 bases and 5 bases, there was a span of 8 bases. The CDR3 loop spans 13 amino acids. Germline CDR1 is SEHNR and CDR2 is FQNEAQ (reference sequence). The DNA for the CDR3 is TGTGCCAGCAGCTCTACACAGAATGAAAAACTGTTTTTT. It translates to CASSSTQNEKLFF. Based on the CDR3 plus reference TRBV7-9 and TRBJ1-4, the full variable domain is DTGVSQNPRHKITKRGQNVTFRCDPISEHNRLYWYRQTLGQGPEFLTYFQNEAQLEKSRLLSDRFSAERPKGSFSTLEIQRTEQGDSAMYLCASSSTQNEKLFFGSGTQLSVL.

V is TRBV6-6 and J is TRBJ1-2; D is unclear. Looked up from germline, CDR1 is MNHNY and CDR2 is SVGAGI (reference sequence). The CDR3 contains 14 residues. The V and J ends lost 0 bases and 3 bases respectively, with 8 bases between them. The CDR3 sequence is CASSYSQRDYGYTF. The CDR3 bases are TGTGCCAGCAGTTACTCTCAGAGGGACTATGGCTACACCTTC.

The chain is built from TRBV9 and TRBJ1-4; 8 bases are shared with TRBD1. The CDR3 loop spans 14 amino acids. The V segment lost 0 bases and the J segment 7 bases; nucleotides outside the gene matches: 2. Germline V lookup: CDR1 SGDLS, CDR2 YYNGEE. The CDR3 region has the DNA TGTGCCAGCAGCGTAGACAGGGGGGGTGAAAAACTGTTTTTT. Protein product: CASSVDRGGEKLFF. Full variable domain (missing parts from reference TRBV9 and TRBJ1-4): DSGVTQTPKHLITATGQRVTLRCSPRSGDLSVYWYQQSLDQGLQFLIQYYNGEERAKGNILERFSAQQFPDLHSELNLSSLELGDSALYFCASSVDRGGEKLFFGSGTQLSVL.

V gene TRBV7-9 combines with J gene TRBJ2-1, with a possible D match to TRBD1 (6 bases). The V and J ends lost 7 bases and 9 bases respectively, with 16 bases between them. This CDR3 has 13 amino acids. In germline, CDR1 is SEHNR, CDR2 FQNEAQ (reference sequence). The CDR3 DNA follows: TGTGCCAGCACCCGGGTTGGGGGCCCTGAGCAGTTCTTC. Translation: CASTRVGGPEQFF.